These 25 T cell receptor beta chains share one sample of origin, sequenced in a study of blood T cell repertoires in COVID-19. Generated by immunoSEQ multiplex PCR, the TCRdb table keeps only in-frame clones and is missing some. Counted here are about 85,000 clones, 90% occurring once; the ten biggest clones make up 4.3%. Sequenced sample: peripheral blood. Every receptor here comes from a woman of 80 years or more with active or convalescent COVID-19.

The genes are TRBV28 and TRBJ2-2, with a possible D match to TRBD2 (5 bases). V was shortened by 2 bases and J by 0 bases, with 10 bases between the two germline ends. Germline-derived CDR1 and CDR2 are MDHEN and SYDVKM. This CDR3 contains 16 residues. This chain's CDR3 is CASSLGEGTNTGELFF. CDR3 in DNA: TGTGCCAGCAGTTTAGGTGAGGGAACGAACACCGGGGAGCTGTTTTTT.

V gene TRBV18 combines with J gene TRBJ1-4; TRBD1 is a possible D gene (6 bases). This CDR3 has 16 residues. Trimming shortened V by 4 bases and J by 4 bases, and 16 bases separated the two germline ends. The germline CDR1 and CDR2 sequences are KGHSH and LQKENI. The CDR3 region has the DNA TGTGCCAGCTCACAGTTGTCATGGGGGCTTAATGAAAAACTGTTTTTT. This gives the protein CASSQLSWGLNEKLFF.

The CDR3, as DNA: TGCGCCACCCACCGGGACAGCCTAAATGAGCAGTTCTTC. It yields the protein CATHRDSLNEQFF. The chain employs TRBV10-2 and TRBJ2-1, with TRBD1 matching 7 bases. Germline CDR1 and CDR2: WSHSY and SAAADI. Trimming cost V 10 bases and J 7 bases; bases outside gene matches: 10. The CDR3 contains 13 residues.

V is TRBV2 and J is TRBJ1-1; D not resolved. CDR3 length: 12 residues. V lost 11 bases and J 2 bases, leaving 12 bases between the germline ends. Germline-derived CDR1 and CDR2 are SNHLY and FYNNEI. The DNA of the CDR3 is TGTGCCGACTCAGAGGAAAACACTGAAGCTTTCTTT. Its translation: CADSEENTEAFF.

The gene calls are TRBV6-5 and TRBJ2-2, with TRBD1 identical over 9 bases. This CDR3 contains 15 residues. Trimming cost V 0 bases and J 5 bases; bases outside gene matches: 1. Per the germline V gene, CDR1 is MNHEY and CDR2 is SVGAGI. Written as DNA, the CDR3 is TGTGCCAGCAGTTACTCTGGGACAGGGACCGGGGAGCTGTTTTTT. Translating it yields CASSYSGTGTGELFF.

This clone was found a few times. V is TRBV27 and J is TRBJ1-6; 9 nucleotides match TRBD1. From germline, CDR1 is MNHEY and CDR2 SMNVEV (reference sequence). The length of the CDR3 is 14 residues. The trim removed 6 bases at V and 12 bases at J, leaving 9 bases unmatched. This chain's CDR3 is CASSRGQGVGPLHF. CDR3 sequence (DNA): TGTGCCAGCAGCCGGGGACAGGGAGTTGGACCCCTCCACTTT.

V gene TRBV18 combines with J gene TRBJ2-5; 9 bases agree with TRBD1. This CDR3 region has 14 residues. From germline, CDR1 is KGHSH and CDR2 LQKENI. Losses at the gene ends were 5 bases for V and 5 bases for J; bases not matched to a gene: 6. Here the CDR3 reads CASSIQGAVETQYF. The CDR3 nucleotides read TGTGCCAGCTCAATACAGGGGGCGGTGGAGACCCAGTACTTC.

This chain connects TRBV7-8 to TRBJ2-5; no firm D call. V lost 4 bases to trimming and J lost 5 bases, with 8 bases between them. The V gene's germline CDR1 is SGHVS and CDR2 FQNEAQ. The CDR3 spans 12 residues. As DNA, the CDR3 is TGTGCCAGCAGCTCCCTCGGGGAGACCCAGTACTTC. It specifies CASSSLGETQYF. Filled out from reference TRBV7-8 and TRBJ2-5, the complete variable domain reads GAGVSQSPRYKVAKRGQDVALRCDPISGHVSLFWYQQALGQGPEFLTYFQNEAQLDKSGLPSDRFFAERPEGSVSTLKIQRTQQEDSAVYLCASSSLGETQYFGPGTRLLVL.

The rearrangement joins TRBV9 to TRBJ2-7, with D maybe TRBD1 (6 bases). The V gene lost 2 bases and the J gene lost 0 bases, with 9 bases spanning the gap. The CDR3 runs 14 residues. Germline CDR1 and CDR2: SGDLS and YYNGEE. CDR3 DNA: TGTGCCAGCAGCGTTGGGACACTCTCCTACGAGCAGTACTTC. The encoded protein is CASSVGTLSYEQYF.

The chain links TRBV5-1 to TRBJ2-3, with 8 nucleotides matching TRBD1. Looked up from germline, CDR1 is SGHRS and CDR2 is YFSETQ. The CDR3 runs 16 residues. The junction had 10 bases not matched to a gene; V was cut back by 2 bases and J by 5 bases. The CDR3 reads CASSFRTTGALDTQYF. CDR3 DNA sequence: TGCGCCAGCAGCTTTCGGACGACAGGGGCATTAGATACGCAGTATTTT.

The chain uses TRBV7-8 and TRBJ2-7; D ambiguous. The germline CDR1 and CDR2 sequences are SGHVS and FQNEAQ. V was clipped by 6 bases and J by 1 base, with 16 bases between them. The CDR3 length is 15 residues. CDR3 sequence: CASRSDSRRSYEQYF. In DNA form, the CDR3 reads TGTGCCAGCAGGTCTGACTCGCGAAGATCCTACGAGCAGTACTTC.

J is TRBJ1-1 and V is TRBV28, with TRBD1 identical over 7 bases. V was clipped by 7 bases and J by 10 bases; unmatched bases: 15. The CDR3 is 14 residues long. Germline values: CDR1 MDHEN, CDR2 SYDVKM. For the CDR3, the DNA is TGTGCCAGCACCCTGACAGGGACAGATTCTGGAGCTTTCTTT. This gives the protein CASTLTGTDSGAFF.

The gene calls are TRBV6-1 and TRBJ2-2, with a tentative D call TRBD1 (6 bases). In germline, CDR1 is MNHNS, CDR2 SASEGT. Trimming removed 2 bases from V and 4 bases from J, with 14 bases in between. The CDR3 runs 16 residues. CDR3 sequence: CASSELQGHSTGELFF. DNA for the CDR3: TGTGCCAGCAGTGAATTACAGGGACACTCCACCGGGGAGCTGTTTTTT.

This chain joins TRBV7-9 and TRBJ1-4, with 7 bases matching TRBD1. V shed 5 bases and J 6 bases; nucleotides not matched to a gene: 9. CDR3 size: 15 residues. Germline lookup yields CDR1 SEHNR and CDR2 FQNEAQ (reference sequence). The chain's CDR3 is CASSPSTGSDEKLFF. Written as DNA, the CDR3 is TGTGCCAGCAGCCCGTCGACAGGGTCCGATGAAAAACTGTTTTTT. Looking up the rest from reference TRBV7-9 and TRBJ1-4 gives the full variable domain: DTGVSQNPRHKITKRGQNVTFRCDPISEHNRLYWYRQTLGQGPEFLTYFQNEAQLEKSRLLSDRFSAERPKGSFSTLEIQRTEQGDSAMYLCASSPSTGSDEKLFFGSGTQLSVL.

This clone was observed a few times. The chain employs TRBV9 and TRBJ1-5, with 7 nucleotides matching TRBD1. In germline, CDR1 is SGDLS, CDR2 YYNGEE. The CDR3 consists of 15 residues. V dropped 3 bases and J dropped 4; count of bases not matched to a gene: 7. In nucleotides, the CDR3 is TGTGCCAGCAGCGCCGAGGGGGCCCCAAATCAGCCCCAGCATTTT. It translates to CASSAEGAPNQPQHF.

The chain links TRBV10-3 to TRBJ1-2; no clear D. Trimming removed 6 bases from V and 6 bases from J, with 8 bases in between. The V gene's germline CDR1 is ENHRY and CDR2 SYGVKD. This CDR3 comprises 11 residues. CDR3 sequence (DNA): TGTGCCATCAGCGCCGGAGATGGCTACACCTTC. As protein: CAISAGDGYTF.

The chain has TRBV6-2 or TRBV6-3 and TRBJ1-2; TRBD1 agrees at 7 bases. V trimming: 10 bases; J trimming: 4 bases; junction bases outside the gene matches: 12. CDR3 length: 14 amino acids. In germline, CDR1 is MNHEY, CDR2 SVGEGT. CDR3 DNA: TGTGCCACCAGACCTTCCGGGACAGTCTATGGCTACACCTTC. Its protein is CATRPSGTVYGYTF.

As for this clone: The sample holds other DNA sequences that translate to the same CDR3. This chain joins TRBV5-1 and TRBJ1-5; 8 nucleotides agree with TRBD1. Looked up from germline, CDR1 is SGHRS and CDR2 is YFSETQ. With V trimmed by 4 bases and J by 7 bases, 7 bases remained unmatched. This CDR3 is 14 amino acids long. CDR3 loop: CASSRGTGGQPQHF. CDR3 nucleotide sequence: TGCGCCAGCAGCCGAGGGACAGGAGGGCAGCCCCAGCATTTT.

This clone was counted at least ten times. The chain links TRBV15 to TRBJ2-1, with 7 bases lining up with TRBD2. The CDR3 length is 16 residues. The V gene end was trimmed by 0 bases and the J gene end by 4 bases; junction bases not matched to a gene: 6. Germline CDR1 reads LNHNV; CDR2 reads YYDKDF (reference sequence). CDR3 coding DNA: TGTGCCACCAGCAGAGATCGGGCTAGCGGTTACAATGAGCAGTTCTTC. Translation gives CATSRDRASGYNEQFF.

This chain connects TRBV28 to TRBJ1-4; maybe TRBD1 (6 bases). Trimming took 4 bases from V and 5 from J, leaving 14 bases between them. Germline V gives CDR1 MDHEN, CDR2 SYDVKM. This CDR3 spans 15 amino acids. In DNA, the CDR3 is TGTGCCAGCAGTTCGTACAGGGAGGGGAATGAAAAACTGTTTTTT. Its translation is CASSSYREGNEKLFF.

Concerning this clone itself: Other DNA variants within this sample encode the same CDR3. The rearrangement joins TRBV5-1 to TRBJ2-2; maybe TRBD2 (6 bases). This CDR3 is built from 15 residues. Germline V gene sequence: CDR1 SGHRS, CDR2 YFSETQ. Between the trimmed V and J ends, which lost 4 bases and 0 bases, there was a span of 10 bases. CDR3 protein: CASSPAGPNTGELFF. The CDR3 DNA reads TGCGCCAGCAGCCCCGCGGGGCCGAACACCGGGGAGCTGTTTTTT.

The chain carries TRBV27 and TRBJ1-5; 8 positions match TRBD1. The trim removed 0 bases at V and 6 bases at J, leaving 7 bases unmatched. Germline V lookup: CDR1 MNHEY, CDR2 SMNVEV (reference sequence). This CDR3 comprises 16 residues. The CDR3 here is CASSLSGTGRGQPQHF. CDR3 nucleotides: TGTGCCAGCAGTTTATCTGGGACAGGAAGGGGTCAGCCCCAGCATTTT.

The chain has TRBV5-1 and TRBJ2-1; TRBD2 is a possible D gene (5 bases). CDR3 size: 14 residues. With 5 bases removed from V and 0 bases from J, the gap between germline ends came to 9 bases. Germline V gives CDR1 SGHRS, CDR2 YFSETQ. In nucleotides, the CDR3 is TGCGCCAGCAGTGCAAGCGGCTCCTACAATGAGCAGTTCTTC. The encoded protein is CASSASGSYNEQFF.

The rearrangement uses TRBV10-3 and TRBJ2-5; 12 bases line up with TRBD2. Germline lookup yields CDR1 ENHRY and CDR2 SYGVKD. The CDR3 consists of 16 residues. The V segment lost 0 bases and the J segment 2 bases; nucleotides outside the gene matches: 1. This CDR3 is CAISESLAGGQETQYF. The CDR3 DNA reads TGTGCCATCAGTGAGTCCCTAGCGGGAGGGCAAGAGACCCAGTACTTC.

J is TRBJ2-3 and V is TRBV10-1; 9 bases fit TRBD1. The CDR3 contains 17 residues. Trimming at V came to 4 bases and at J to 4 bases, leaving 12 bases not matched to a gene. Germline assignment: CDR1 WNHNN and CDR2 SYGVQD (reference sequence). This CDR3 reads CASSGNRGQGFADTQYF. The DNA for the CDR3 is TGCGCCAGCAGTGGTAACCGGGGACAGGGATTTGCAGATACGCAGTATTTT.